Listed below are T cell receptor beta chains from one sample, sequenced in a study of regulatory T cells in long-lasting Graves disease. Each CDR3 protein gets one entry after TCRdb re-called the multiplex PCR reads with MiXCR. The profile shows 400,000 to 500,000 distinct CDR3 sequences, approximately 16% of them singletons. This same sample was also taken into another study, of T cells in Graves' hyperthyroidism and ophthalmopathy.

Sequenced material: peripheral blood mononuclear cells (PBMCs), taken at new diagnosis, from a patient treated with antithyroid drugs. Every receptor here comes from a woman between 18 and 29 years old with Graves disease. The CDR3 runs from the conserved cysteine through the conserved F or W. The D gene is left open where the match is weak. Clone size is shown for a subset of rows, as once, few, many or a class of expanded clone.

V gene,clone size,J gene,D gene,CDR3 DNA,CDR3 protein
TRBV2,many,TRBJ1-2,NA,TGTGCCAGCAGTGATATCACCCCTTGGAGCTATGGCTACACCTTC,CASSDITPWSYGYTF
TRBV12-5,many,TRBJ2-2,NA,TGTGCTAGTGGTCTTGAATGGGCGAACACCGGGGAGCTGTTTTTT,CASGLEWANTGELFF
TRBV9,NA,TRBJ2-3,NA,TGTGCCAGCAGCACTATTGGGGCGGGCAGCACAGATACGCAGTATTTT,CASSTIGAGSTDTQYF
TRBV3-1,many,TRBJ1-1,NA,TGTGCCAGCAGCCAAGTACACCGTTTCCCTGAAGCTTTCTTT,CASSQVHRFPEAFF
TRBV11-2,many,TRBJ2-5,TRBD1,TGTGCCAGCAGCTTATCAGGGGGCGGAGAGACCCAGTACTTC,CASSLSGGGETQYF
TRBV7-8,few,TRBJ1-5,TRBD1,TGTGCCAGCAGCTCGCAGGGGGTTAGCAATCAGCCCCAGCATTTT,CASSSQGVSNQPQHF
TRBV5-1,NA,TRBJ1-1,NA,TGCGCCAGCAGCTTGCAAGCCAATGTGAACACTGAAGCTTTCTTT,CASSLQANVNTEAFF
TRBV7-9,many,TRBJ1-1,TRBD1,TGTGCCAGCACCTACGATTTGGGACAGGGTGCTGGGGCTTTCTTT,CASTYDLGQGAGAFF
TRBV20-1,once,TRBJ2-3,NA,TGCAGTGCTAGAGATTTTGCGGGACCCTCAGATACGCAGTATTTT,CSARDFAGPSDTQYF
TRBV20-1,many,TRBJ1-1,NA,TGCAGTGGTATTTGGACCTACAACACTGAAGCTTTCTTT,CSGIWTYNTEAFF
TRBV20-1,NA,TRBJ1-6,NA,TGCAGTGCTCCAGACGGGGATAATTCACCCCTCCACTTT,CSAPDGDNSPLHF
TRBV15,few,TRBJ1-4,NA,TGTGCCACCAGCAGAGATCGTGTTCGGGGCGGTGAAAAACTGTTTTTT,CATSRDRVRGGEKLFF
TRBV20-1,many,TRBJ2-5,NA,TGCAGTGCTAGAGATCCACAGAGGAGGCAAGAGACCCAGTACTTC,CSARDPQRRQETQYF
TRBV27,few,TRBJ1-5,NA,TGTGCCAGCAGTCCCTGGACGGATAGCAATCAGCCCCAGCATTTT,CASSPWTDSNQPQHF
TRBV4-1,few,TRBJ2-1,NA,TGCGCCAGCAGCCAAGGGTGGGTGACTTACAATGAGCAGTTCTTC,CASSQGWVTYNEQFF
TRBV30,many,TRBJ2-7,NA,TGTGCCTGGCAGGGTCAATACGAGCAGTACTTC,CAWQGQYEQYF
TRBV6-2/TRBV6-3,many,TRBJ2-7,NA,TGTGCCAGCAGTTACGGGGGGCCAACCTCCTACGAGCAGTACTTC,CASSYGGPTSYEQYF
TRBV7-9,NA,TRBJ2-7,NA,TGTGCCAGCAGCCAAAACAGGGCGGGGAGGACCGACGAGCAGTACTTC,CASSQNRAGRTDEQYF
TRBV19,NA,TRBJ1-3,NA,TGTGCCAGTAGTACTGACAGTGGCTCTGGAAACACCATATATTTT,CASSTDSGSGNTIYF
TRBV27,many,TRBJ2-1,TRBD2,TGTGCCAGCAAATTAGCGGGAGGGCCTATCTCCTACAATGAGCAGTTCTTC,CASKLAGGPISYNEQFF
TRBV24-1,NA,TRBJ2-5,TRBD2,TGTGCCACCAGTGATCTACGGCGGGGGGCCGAGACCCAGTACTTC,CATSDLRRGAETQYF
TRBV2,many,TRBJ2-3,NA,TGTGCCAGCAGTTGGGACCACTCCACAGATACGCAGTATTTT,CASSWDHSTDTQYF
TRBV7-2,NA,TRBJ2-5,NA,TGTGCCAGCAGCCTAGCCGGACAGTTCCAAGAGACCCAGTACTTC,CASSLAGQFQETQYF
TRBV6-2/TRBV6-3,many,TRBJ2-1,NA,TGTGCCAGCAGTAAGGCCGGGACCTCCTCCTACAATGAGCAGTTCTTC,CASSKAGTSSYNEQFF
TRBV20-1,few,TRBJ2-7,TRBD2,TGCAGTGTTTTGCGGGAGTCGGACGAGCAGTACTTC,CSVLRESDEQYF
TRBV3-1,many,TRBJ1-1,NA,TGTGCCAGCAGCCACCACAACATGAACACTGAAGCTTTCTTT,CASSHHNMNTEAFF
TRBV7-3,few,TRBJ2-5,NA,TGTGCCAGCAGCTACACAGGAGAGGGGACCCAGTACTTC,CASSYTGEGTQYF
TRBV14,NA,TRBJ2-1,TRBD2,TGTGCCAGCAGCCAATTTCTAGCGGGAGTGGGTGAGCAGTTCTTC,CASSQFLAGVGEQFF
TRBV7-9,many,TRBJ2-7,NA,TGTGCCAGCAGCTTAGCGTCCCCCGGGCAGGGGAGTTCCTACGAGCAGTACTTC,CASSLASPGQGSSYEQYF
TRBV30,few,TRBJ2-5,NA,TGTGCCTGGAGCCCTGGTGATACCCAGTACTTC,CAWSPGDTQYF
TRBV10-3,many,TRBJ2-7,NA,TGTGCCATCAGTGAATTGTACGAGCAGTACTTC,CAISELYEQYF
TRBV20-1,many,TRBJ1-2,NA,TGCAGTGCTAGTGTGCCTCCCGGATATGGCTACACCTTC,CSASVPPGYGYTF
TRBV3-1,many,TRBJ2-7,TRBD2,TGTGCCAGCAGCCAAGGGACTAGCGGGAGTTGGGAGCAGTACTTC,CASSQGTSGSWEQYF
TRBV6-1,once,TRBJ2-1,NA,TGTGCCAGCAGTCTCCTCATCGGGGGATCCTACAATGAGCAGTTCTTC,CASSLLIGGSYNEQFF
TRBV18,NA,TRBJ2-1,NA,TGTGCCAGCTCACCGGAACAGGGCGCATACAATGAGCAGTTCTTC,CASSPEQGAYNEQFF
TRBV27,NA,TRBJ1-1,NA,TGTGCCAGCAGTAACCCACAGGGCGGGAACACTGAAGCTTTCTTT,CASSNPQGGNTEAFF
TRBV27,once,TRBJ1-2,NA,TGTGCCAGCAGATCAACAGCCGGTATCTATGGCTACACCTTC,CASRSTAGIYGYTF
TRBV7-2,many,TRBJ1-6,NA,TGTGCCAGCAGCTCGGGGGTTGGAGGATCACCCCTCCACTTT,CASSSGVGGSPLHF
TRBV6-1,many,TRBJ2-3,NA,TGTGCCAGCAGTGTTTGGTCTAGCGGCACAGATACGCAGTATTTT,CASSVWSSGTDTQYF
TRBV12-3/TRBV12-4,many,TRBJ1-1,NA,TGTGCCAGCAGCCGGACTAGGGAATCGGAAGCTTTCTTT,CASSRTRESEAFF
TRBV13,many,TRBJ1-1,NA,TGTGCCAGCAGCTTAGACAGGGTGGGGACTGAAGCTTTCTTT,CASSLDRVGTEAFF
TRBV28,few,TRBJ1-1,NA,TGTGCCAGCAGTTTACGTTATGAAGCTTTCTTT,CASSLRYEAFF
TRBV12-3/TRBV12-4,many,TRBJ2-3,NA,TGTGCCAGCAGTAACAGGGCGGCAGATACGCAGTATTTT,CASSNRAADTQYF
TRBV7-2,NA,TRBJ2-2,TRBD2,TGTGCCAGCAGCTTAGAAACGCTAGCGGGTAAACTGTTTTTT,CASSLETLAGKLFF
TRBV30,many,TRBJ1-4,NA,TGTGCCTGGAGGGGCGAAAAACTGTTTTTT,CAWRGEKLFF